This passage covers 20 T cell receptor beta chains from one sample sequenced in a study of blood T cell repertoires in COVID-19. Produced via immunoSEQ multiplex PCR; TCRdb's table is partial and in-frame only. The table includes 51,000 or so clones, 70% to 90% detected once. The specimen was peripheral blood. These receptor sequences come from a man aged 80 or over with acute or convalescent COVID-19.

The chain couples TRBV30 to TRBJ1-6; 7 nucleotides match TRBD1. CDR3 size: 14 residues. J gave up 7 bases and V 2 bases, and 5 bases lay outside the gene matches. Germline V lookup: CDR1 GTSNPN, CDR2 SVGIG (reference sequence). The chain's CDR3 is CAWSFEGANSPLHF. DNA of the CDR3: TGTGCCTGGAGTTTCGAGGGGGCAAATTCACCCCTCCACTTT. Supplemented by reference TRBV30 and TRBJ1-6, the full variable domain reads SQTIHQWPATLVQPVGSPLSLECTVEGTSNPNLYWYRQAAGRGLQLLFYSVGIGQISSEVPQNLSASRPQDRQFILSSKKLLLSDSGFYLCAWSFEGANSPLHFGNGTRLTVT.

This rearrangement joins TRBV20-1 to TRBJ2-3; D is unclear. This CDR3 is built from 10 residues. Trimming stripped 6 bases from V and 3 bases from J, with 4 bases between. CDR1 and CDR2 from the germline V gene are DFQATT and SNEGSKA (reference sequence). The CDR3, as DNA: TGCAGTGCCTCGACAGATACGCAGTATTTT. Translation: CSASTDTQYF.

The rearrangement uses TRBV7-9 and TRBJ1-2; D gene unclear. Per the germline V gene, CDR1 is SEHNR and CDR2 is FQNEAQ (reference sequence). The CDR3 extends over 13 amino acids. V lost 4 bases and J lost 8, with 14 bases in between. In DNA form, the CDR3 reads TGTGCCAGCAGCTACCGCGGAGCTACGGGCTACACCTTC. Translating it yields CASSYRGATGYTF.

The CDR3 DNA reads TGTGCCACCAGCCCCTTTGAGGGGACATCGAACATTCAGTACTTC. It codes for CATSPFEGTSNIQYF. The chain recombines TRBV24-1 with TRBJ2-4; possible D gene TRBD1, 6 bases. Trimming took 7 bases from V and 7 from J, leaving 19 bases between them. In germline, CDR1 is KGHDR, CDR2 SFDVKD. This CDR3 is 15 amino acids long.

The chain joins TRBV29-1 to TRBJ1-2, with 7 bases fitting TRBD1. The germline V gene encodes CDR1 SQVTM and CDR2 ANQGSEA. The CDR3 totals 13 residues. V trimming: 3 bases; J trimming: 1 base; junction bases outside the gene matches: 2. CDR3 sequence reads: CSVEDRFNYGYTF. The CDR3 DNA reads TGCAGCGTTGAGGACAGGTTTAACTATGGCTACACCTTC. Filled out from reference TRBV29-1 and TRBJ1-2, the complete variable domain reads SAVISQKPSRDICQRGTSLTIQCQVDSQVTMMFWYRQQPGQSLTLIATANQGSEATYESGFVIDKFPISRPNLTFSTLTVSNMSPEDSSIYLCSVEDRFNYGYTFGSGTRLTVV.

V and J are TRBV24-1 and TRBJ1-1; TRBD1 might be the D (5 bases). V was shortened by 7 bases and J by 1 base, with 9 bases between the two germline ends. This CDR3 comprises 13 residues. From germline, CDR1 is KGHDR and CDR2 SFDVKD. CDR3 sequence: CATRGDGNTEAFF. The CDR3 bases are TGTGCCACCAGAGGGGATGGGAACACTGAAGCTTTCTTT.

The V gene is TRBV19, the J gene TRBJ2-2; possible D gene TRBD2, 6 bases. CDR1 LNHDA and CDR2 SQIVND come from the germline V gene (reference sequence). The CDR3 is 14 amino acids. Trimming shortened V by 7 bases and J by 3 bases, and 12 bases separated the two germline ends. CDR3 bases: TGTGCCAGTAACATGTGGGGGGACACCGGGGAGCTGTTTTTT. It yields the protein CASNMWGDTGELFF.

The DNA of the CDR3 is TGTGCCAGCAGCCAGTTGAGCGGAAACACTGAAGCTTTCTTT. Its protein is CASSQLSGNTEAFF. The chain recombines TRBV3-1 (or the pseudogene TRBV3-2) with TRBJ1-1; D unresolved. V lost 3 bases to trimming and J lost 2 bases, with 10 bases between them. The length of the CDR3 is 14 residues. Germline V gene sequence: CDR1 LGHDT, CDR2 YNNKEL (reference sequence).

The chain uses TRBV19 and TRBJ1-6, with 10 nucleotides matching TRBD1. The V gene end was trimmed by 2 bases and the J gene end by 4 bases; junction bases not matched to a gene: 8. CDR1 and CDR2 from the germline V gene are LNHDA and SQIVND (reference sequence). The CDR3 loop spans 18 amino acids. CDR3 sequence (DNA): TGTGCCAGTAGTATACGGCGACAGGGGGCGGGTTATAATTCACCCCTCCACTTT. Translating it yields CASSIRRQGAGYNSPLHF.

This sequence joins TRBV6-2 or TRBV6-3 and TRBJ2-7; the match to TRBD2 covers 10 bases. There are 15 residues in the CDR3. With V trimmed by 2 bases and J by 5 bases, 6 bases remained unmatched. From germline, CDR1 is MNHEY and CDR2 SVGEGT. Written as DNA, the CDR3 is TGTGCCAGCAGTTACGTGGCTAGCGGGGGACACGAGCAGTACTTC. This sequence encodes CASSYVASGGHEQYF.

The rearrangement links TRBV6-1 to TRBJ2-5; D gene ambiguous. Germline CDR1 is MNHNS and CDR2 is SASEGT. The V gene lost 0 bases and the J gene lost 0 bases, with 11 bases spanning the gap. The CDR3 totals 16 residues. CDR3 loop: CASSEAGRSYQETQYF. The CDR3, as DNA: TGTGCCAGCAGTGAAGCTGGCAGGTCGTACCAAGAGACCCAGTACTTC.

The V call is TRBV3-1 (or the pseudogene TRBV3-2), the J call TRBJ2-7; D is uncertain. Per the germline V gene, CDR1 is LGHDT and CDR2 is YNNKEL (reference sequence). Trimming pared 3 bases from V and 7 bases from J, leaving 19 bases between. The CDR3 is made up of 15 amino acids. The CDR3 DNA is TGTGCCAGCAGCCATGCTCAGGTCAGCTCCCAGGAGCAGTACTTC. Protein sequence: CASSHAQVSSQEQYF.

This clone was recorded a few times. The chain joins TRBV5-1 to TRBJ1-3, with D uncertain. The CDR3 is made up of 15 amino acids. The V gene's germline CDR1 is SGHRS and CDR2 YFSETQ. The V gene lost 0 bases and the J gene lost 4 bases, with 11 bases spanning the gap. The CDR3 here is CASSLGRGVGNTIYF. CDR3 in DNA: TGCGCCAGCAGCTTGGGGAGAGGTGTCGGAAACACCATATATTTT.

This sequence joins TRBV5-1 and TRBJ2-3; 7 positions agree with TRBD1. The CDR3 consists of 16 residues. With 5 bases clipped from V and 1 base from J, the junction kept 10 bases outside the gene matches. Germline V gives CDR1 SGHRS, CDR2 YFSETQ. As DNA, the CDR3 is TGCGCCAGCAGTCCGGACAGGCCATGGGGCACAGATACGCAGTATTTT. This encodes CASSPDRPWGTDTQYF.

This chain uses TRBV30 with TRBJ2-7; weak D call: TRBD2 (6 bases). Trimming took off 0 bases at V and 4 bases at J, with 10 bases between the two ends. Germline assignment: CDR1 GTSNPN and CDR2 SVGIG (reference sequence). This CDR3 contains 13 residues. CDR3 bases: TGTGCCTGGAGTGTAAAGGAGGGTTACGAGCAGTACTTC. Its translation: CAWSVKEGYEQYF.

The V call is TRBV11-2, the J call TRBJ1-1, with 7 bases fitting TRBD1. Germline V gene data show CDR1 as SGHAT and CDR2 as FQNNGV. The CDR3 extends over 14 amino acids. V gave up 4 bases and J gave up 1 base; unmatched junction bases: 3. Written as DNA, the CDR3 is TGTGCCAGCAGCTCGTACAGGGGGAACACTGAAGCTTTCTTT. It translates to CASSSYRGNTEAFF.

This clone was counted a single time. CDR3 residues: CSASTATGAGSGNTIYF. In DNA form, the CDR3 reads TGCAGTGCTAGTACCGCGACAGGCGCCGGCTCTGGAAACACCATATATTTT. V is TRBV20-1 and J is TRBJ1-3, with a possible D match to TRBD1 (6 bases). CDR1 and CDR2 (germline): DFQATT, SNEGSKA (reference sequence). CDR3 size: 17 residues. Trimming left V 3 bases short and J 0 bases short, with 18 bases between.

The CDR3 region has the DNA TGTGCCAGCACCCCGACACGTGAAAAACTGTTTTTT. As protein: CASTPTREKLFF. V is TRBV12-3 or TRBV12-4 and J is TRBJ1-4; D not certain. Trimming stripped 7 bases from V and 7 bases from J, with 10 bases between. CDR3 length: 12 amino acids.

This chain uses TRBV7-8 with TRBJ2-3; the match to TRBD1 covers 7 bases. CDR3 length: 17 amino acids. Trimming cost V 4 bases and J 0 bases; bases outside gene matches: 10. Germline V lookup: CDR1 SGHVS, CDR2 FQNEAQ. CDR3 protein: CASSWPRGGASTDTQYF. The CDR3 coding sequence is TGTGCCAGCAGCTGGCCCAGAGGGGGCGCTAGCACAGATACGCAGTATTTT.

The rearrangement joins TRBV29-1 to TRBJ1-2; the match to TRBD1 covers 7 bases. The CDR3 spans 14 residues. J lost 3 bases, V lost 8 bases, and 12 bases had no gene match. CDR1 SQVTM and CDR2 ANQGSEA come from the germline V gene. The CDR3 DNA follows: TGCAGCCTAACGGCGACAGGGTCCGACTATGGCTACACCTTC. This gives the protein CSLTATGSDYGYTF.